The 21 T cell receptor beta chains below were found in one sample sequenced in a study of cytomegalovirus exposure and HLA in healthy donors. Researchers ran the PCR with 60 Vbeta and 13 Jbeta primers. Profiling relied on immunoSEQ multiplex PCR, and the TCRdb table lists in-frame clones only, not all of them. The data contain just over 150,000 clones, approximately 76% of them singletons. The sequencing input was PBMCs. These receptors were collected from a female donor in good health and CMV-seronegative.

The chain links TRBV2 to TRBJ2-6; maybe TRBD1 (5 bases). The CDR3 covers 16 residues. Germline V CDR1 and CDR2: SNHLY, FYNNEI. V shed 3 bases and J shed 0 bases, with 9 bases lying between them. The CDR3 here is CASSDRASSGANVLTF. CDR3 DNA: TGTGCCAGCAGTGACAGGGCCAGCTCTGGGGCCAACGTCCTGACTTTC. Together with reference TRBV2 and TRBJ2-6, the CDR3 gives the full variable domain: EPEVTQTPSHQVTQMGQEVILRCVPISNHLYFYWYRQILGQKVEFLVSFYNNEISEKSEIFDDQFSVERPDGSNFTLKIRSTKLEDSAMYFCASSDRASSGANVLTFGAGSRLTVL.

This clone was recorded once. The rearrangement joins TRBV6-6 to TRBJ2-2; 10 nucleotides align to TRBD2. Trimming cost V 6 bases and J 6 bases; bases outside gene matches: 7. The CDR3 totals 15 residues. Germline V lookup: CDR1 MNHNY, CDR2 SVGAGI (reference sequence). DNA for the CDR3: TGTGCCAGCAGCAGGGCTAGCGGGGGCGCCGGGGAGCTGTTTTTT. Its protein is CASSRASGGAGELFF.

This clone was found a few times. The rearrangement uses TRBV9 and TRBJ2-7; the match to TRBD2 covers 8 bases. The germline V gene encodes CDR1 SGDLS and CDR2 YYNGEE. Trimming cost V 2 bases and J 7 bases; bases outside gene matches: 5. This CDR3 has 13 amino acids. The CDR3 bases are TGTGCCAGCAGCGTGAGCGGGGGAGAAGAGCAGTACTTC. This gives the protein CASSVSGGEEQYF.

The V gene is TRBV5-1, the J gene TRBJ2-5; D is possibly TRBD1 (5 bases). Trimming shortened V by 4 bases and J by 0 bases, and 10 bases separated the two germline ends. This CDR3 comprises 14 residues. Germline V gene sequence: CDR1 SGHRS, CDR2 YFSETQ. CDR3 DNA: TGCGCCAGCAGCCCGAGACAGCACCAAGAGACCCAGTACTTC. Translating gives CASSPRQHQETQYF.

This rearrangement joins TRBV9 to TRBJ2-2; the D is unclear. Germline lookup yields CDR1 SGDLS and CDR2 YYNGEE. The CDR3 spans 13 residues. Trimming took 3 bases from V and 5 from J, leaving 8 bases between them. The CDR3 spells CASSGTETGELFF. The CDR3 DNA reads as TGTGCCAGCAGCGGAACAGAAACCGGGGAGCTGTTTTTT.

The V and J genes are TRBV21-1 and TRBJ2-3; TRBD1, the D gene given by the table, was not confirmed from the DNA. TRBV21-1 counts as a pseudogene. CDR3 length equals 19 residues. In nucleotides, the CDR3 is TGTGCCAGCAGCAAATCACAGGGCTGGACAGGGGGAAGCACAGATACGCAGTATTTT. It codes for CASSKSQGWTGGSTDTQYF.

This clone was detected only a few times. The rearrangement joins TRBV27 to TRBJ2-7; D call uncertain. Germline CDR1 and CDR2: MNHEY and SMNVEV (reference sequence). Deletions cut 4 bases from V and 2 bases from J, with 12 bases between. The CDR3 is made up of 14 amino acids. In nucleotides, the CDR3 is TGTGCCAGCAGTTCGTGGTCCGAGACCTACGAGCAGTACTTC. Encoded protein: CASSSWSETYEQYF.

This clone was recorded once. This sequence joins TRBV5-3 and TRBJ1-4; TRBD1 matches at 9 bases. TRBV5-3 is annotated as an ORF whose role is uncertain. J lost 10 bases, V lost 10 bases, and 8 bases had no gene match. The CDR3 runs 12 residues. The CDR3 nucleotides are TGTGCCGGTCACAGGGGGCTCGGAAAACTGTTTTTT. Its translation: CAGHRGLGKLFF.

This clone was counted between two and nine times. The CDR3 region has the DNA TGTGCCAGCAGCCTCGGGACTCTACGAGCCTACGAGCAGTACTTC. Protein product: CASSLGTLRAYEQYF. The chain carries TRBV7-8 and TRBJ2-5, with a weak D call TRBD2 (6 bases). The DNA end is more similar to TRBJ2-7, so the J call may be wrong. Germline CDR1 is SGHVS and CDR2 is FQNEAQ. The CDR3 contains 15 residues.

The sample holds a few counts of this clone. The rearrangement joins TRBV19 to TRBJ2-7; TRBD1 might be the D (6 bases). Per germline, CDR1 LNHDA and CDR2 SQIVND (reference sequence). Deletions cut 4 bases from V and 2 bases from J, with 9 bases between. The CDR3 spans 13 residues. The CDR3 sequence is CASSNRVAYEQYF. Here the CDR3 DNA reads TGTGCCAGTAGTAACAGGGTGGCCTACGAGCAGTACTTC.

The gene calls are TRBV9 and TRBJ1-2; D is unclear. Germline CDR1 is SGDLS and CDR2 is YYNGEE. CDR3 length equals 15 residues. Trimming cost V 0 bases and J 3 bases, with 12 bases left between them. CDR3 coding DNA: TGTGCCAGCAGCGTAGGGGATCCGGGGTACTATGGCTACACCTTC. Its protein product is CASSVGDPGYYGYTF.

The chain carries TRBV29-1 and TRBJ2-4; D may be TRBD2 (5 bases). The germline gives CDR1 SQVTM, CDR2 ANQGSEA. Trimming took 6 bases from V and 1 from J, leaving 13 bases between them. The CDR3 covers 14 residues. In nucleotides, the CDR3 is TGCAGCGTACCATCCAGGACTGCCAAAAACATTCAGTACTTC. It codes for CSVPSRTAKNIQYF.

This chain connects TRBV6-5 to TRBJ2-5; 8 bases match TRBD2. The V and J ends lost 7 bases and 5 bases, in that order; junction bases with no gene match: 6. CDR3 length: 13 residues. Germline assignment: CDR1 MNHEY and CDR2 SVGAGI. The CDR3 nucleotides are TGTGCCAGCACCTCGGGGGGGAAGGAGACCCAGTACTTC. Amino acid sequence: CASTSGGKETQYF.

This clone was found a few times. The chain employs TRBV21-1 and TRBJ2-2; the table's D call TRBD2 went unverified against the DNA. TRBV21-1 is a pseudogene locus. The CDR3 runs 17 residues. CDR3: CASSKGRVGYPTGELFF. CDR3 nucleotides: TGTGCCAGCAGCAAAGGACGGGTAGGCTACCCCACCGGGGAGCTGTTTTTT.

The rearrangement links TRBV30 to TRBJ1-2; a possible D gene is TRBD1 (6 bases). The germline V gene has CDR1 GTSNPN and CDR2 SVGIG (reference sequence). The V gene lost 4 bases and the J gene lost 5 bases, with 17 bases spanning the gap. CDR3 size: 14 residues. CDR3 sequence (DNA): TGTGCCTGGATCCGTCTAGGGGGGGATTATGGCTACACCTTC. As protein: CAWIRLGGDYGYTF.

This clone was observed a single time. The junction does not match germline at one end; this may be a read error. This chain uses TRBV7-7 with TRBJ2-1; the match to TRBD2 covers 9 bases. CDR3 length: 15 residues. In germline, CDR1 is SSHAT, CDR2 FNYEAQ (reference sequence). The CDR3 nucleotides are TGTGCCAGCAGCCCCGGGACTAGCTCCCACAATGAGCAGTTCTTC. This gives the protein CASSPGTSSHNEQFF.

The rearrangement joins TRBV7-9 to TRBJ1-3, with 8 bases matching TRBD1. Germline V lookup: CDR1 SEHNR, CDR2 FQNEAQ (reference sequence). This CDR3 has 14 residues. Trimming took 10 bases from V and 2 from J; bases not matched to a gene: 7. The CDR3 loop is CATGVTGAGNTIYF. DNA of the CDR3: TGTGCCACCGGGGTGACAGGGGCTGGAAACACCATATATTTT.

As DNA, the CDR3 is TGTGCCAGCAGCCCCACGACAGGGGATGGCTACACCTTC. It is translated as CASSPTTGDGYTF. V and J are TRBV7-3 and TRBJ1-2, with 8 bases lining up with TRBD1. V shed 5 bases and J 6 bases; nucleotides not matched to a gene: 5. The CDR3 consists of 13 residues. CDR1 SGHTA and CDR2 FQGTGA come from the germline V gene.

The chain combines TRBV14 with TRBJ1-1; D might be TRBD1 (5 bases). Germline CDR1 SGHDN, CDR2 FVKESK. This CDR3 has 15 residues. The V gene lost 1 base and the J gene lost 1 base, with 10 bases spanning the gap. CDR3 region: CASSQAAQGNTEAFF. CDR3 nucleotide sequence: TGTGCCAGCAGCCAAGCTGCTCAGGGGAACACTGAAGCTTTCTTT.

The chain is built from TRBV19 and TRBJ2-3, with D possibly being TRBD2 (6 bases). Germline CDR1 LNHDA, CDR2 SQIVND (reference sequence). This CDR3 has 17 residues. The ends were cut back, 3 bases at V and 2 bases at J, with 18 bases in the middle. DNA of the CDR3: TGTGCCAGTAGTATCCCCGGAGCGGGTCCCCTCACAGATACGCAGTATTTT. This translates into CASSIPGAGPLTDTQYF.

This clone was detected only once. Here the CDR3 reads CASRPRGATQETQYF. The CDR3 region has the DNA TGTGCCAGCAGGCCAAGAGGAGCGACCCAAGAGACCCAGTACTTC. The chain joins TRBV6-5 to TRBJ2-5; no definite D call. V lost 6 bases to trimming and J lost 1 base, with 15 bases between them. Germline V gene lookup returns CDR1 MNHEY and CDR2 SVGAGI. The CDR3 length is 15 residues.